This is a list of T cell receptor beta chains from one sample in a study of T cells in Graves' hyperthyroidism and ophthalmopathy. TCRdb reprocessed the multiplex PCR reads with MiXCR, giving one entry per CDR3 protein. Seen here are a few hundred thousand distinct CDR3 sequences, 15% to 20% observed once, and the top ten hold 44%. Sequencing used blood. These receptors were obtained from a middle-aged man with Graves' hyperthyroidism. Each CDR3 is given with its conserved first and last residue. A D gene is named only where the DNA matches it firmly. The size entry is marked missing in some rows and otherwise reads once, few, many or a size class.

d_call j_call clone_size v_call cdr3_aa cdr3_nt
. TRBJ1-5 few TRBV27 CASSTTARNQPQHF TGTGCCAGCAGTACAACTGCGCGCAATCAGCCCCAGCATTTT
. TRBJ1-5 few TRBV12-3/TRBV12-4 CASSSLGRPQHF TGTGCCAGCAGTTCGCTAGGTAGGCCCCAGCATTTT
. TRBJ2-5 many TRBV7-3 CASSTPGETQYF TGTGCCAGCAGCACCCCCGGAGAGACCCAGTACTTC
. TRBJ2-1 many TRBV30 CAWSFRGLNNEQFF TGTGCCTGGAGTTTTAGAGGACTGAACAATGAGCAGTTCTTC
. TRBJ2-5 . TRBV6-1 CASSPSLVQETQYF TGTGCCAGCAGTCCAAGTCTGGTTCAAGAGACCCAGTACTTC
TRBD1 TRBJ1-1 many TRBV6-5 CASSYRDRGRGTEAFF TGTGCCAGCAGTTACCGGGACAGGGGGCGCGGCACTGAAGCTTTCTTT
. TRBJ2-1 . TRBV5-1 CASSLDDEQFF TGCGCCAGCAGCTTGGATGATGAGCAGTTCTTC
TRBD1 TRBJ2-7 many TRBV3-1 CASSQDAPGQGDEQYF TGTGCCAGCAGCCAAGACGCCCCAGGACAGGGGGACGAGCAGTACTTC
. TRBJ2-2 . TRBV7-8 CASSDVTGTGELFF TGTGCCAGCAGTGACGTCACGGGGACCGGGGAGCTGTTTTTT
TRBD1 TRBJ1-2 . TRBV10-3 CAISESQGVVGGYTF TGTGCCATCAGTGAAAGTCAGGGGGTAGTAGGGGGCTACACCTTC
TRBD1 TRBJ1-6 few TRBV27 CASSLVQGSSPLHF TGTGCCAGCAGTTTAGTACAGGGGAGTTCACCCCTCCACTTT
TRBD1 TRBJ2-5 . TRBV5-1 CASSLGTGMETQYF TGCGCCAGCAGCTTGGGGACAGGGATGGAGACCCAGTACTTC
TRBD2 TRBJ2-2 . TRBV6-1 CATEGAGGANTGELFF TGTGCCACTGAGGGAGCGGGGGGAGCGAACACCGGGGAGCTGTTTTTT
. TRBJ1-1 many TRBV3-1 CASFPQVGGRNTEAFF TGTGCCAGCTTTCCGCAGGTTGGAGGCAGGAACACTGAAGCTTTCTTT
TRBD1 TRBJ1-2 . TRBV7-2 CASSLVGTGANYGYTF TGTGCCAGCAGCTTAGTCGGGACAGGGGCTAACTATGGCTACACCTTC
TRBD2 TRBJ2-7 many TRBV7-8 CASSSGTSGTYSSYEQYF TGTGCCAGCAGCTCCGGGACTAGCGGGACCTATAGCTCCTACGAGCAGTACTTC
. TRBJ2-2 many TRBV2 CASGGGGKSGELFF TGTGCCAGCGGGGGAGGGGGAAAGTCCGGGGAGCTGTTTTTT
. TRBJ2-7 many TRBV3-1 CASSPLRLGEQYF TGTGCCAGCAGCCCCCTTAGATTGGGCGAGCAGTACTTC
. TRBJ1-3 many TRBV6-5 CASSYNVLQGGPGNTIYF TGTGCCAGCAGTTACAACGTTTTACAGGGAGGGCCAGGAAACACCATATATTTT
. TRBJ2-6 many TRBV10-3 CAISPSRDGANVLTF TGTGCCATCAGCCCTTCCAGGGATGGGGCCAACGTCCTGACTTTC
. TRBJ1-2 many TRBV6-2/TRBV6-3 CASTPERGRGYTF TGTGCCAGCACCCCTGAAAGGGGGAGAGGCTACACCTTC
TRBD2 TRBJ2-7 many TRBV6-1 CASSSSGTRYEQYF TGTGCCAGCAGTTCCTCCGGGACTAGGTACGAGCAGTACTTC